In its sample, the clone carrying this T cell receptor (beta chain) was seen a few times. The antigen is unknown. The CDR3 consists of 15 residues. Germline assignment: CDR1 SGHAT and CDR2 FQNNGV. The trim removed 2 bases at V and 0 bases at J, leaving 4 bases unmatched. This record comes from a study of cytomegalovirus exposure and HLA in healthy donors. In the study overall: A prior study identified 117 million unique TCR beta sequences from about 180 million T cells. Study-wide results and limits: Another analysis was done later, and it associated roughly 15,000 TCR beta sequences with HLA alleles at 0.05 false discovery rate. Researchers counted 150 to 200 TCR beta chains as cytomegalovirus-associated. The likely explanation for a cluster of highly shared sequence variants was sequencing artifact.

The primer mix had 60 Vbeta and 13 Jbeta primers. TCRdb's table, derived via immunoSEQ multiplex PCR, lists solely in-frame clones and lacks some. The top ten hold more than 1.5% of the sample, which has more than 85,000 clones, approximately 76% seen once. This receptor was obtained from a man between 35 and 55 years old in good health and CMV-seronegative. Sequenced sample: PBMCs. The genes are TRBV11-2 and TRBJ2-7, with 7 nucleotides matching TRBD1. CDR3 sequence reads: CASSLRQGLSYEQYF. CDR3 bases: TGTGCCAGCAGCTTAAGACAGGGTCTCTCCTACGAGCAGTACTTC.